This TCR beta chain originates from a study of blood T cell repertoires in COVID-19. In the study overall: Sources were T cells, B-cell-depleted T cells, or PBMCs; the material itself was cDNA or gDNA.

Germline CDR1 reads SGHNT; CDR2 reads YYREEE (reference sequence). Trimming took 4 bases from V and 7 from J, leaving 9 bases between them. The CDR3 spans 12 residues. In the study's own analysis: Researchers report that nucleated cell counts were estimated from reference gene primer amplification. TCRdb's copy holds only in-frame clones and misses some; the assay was immunoSEQ multiplex PCR. That table supplies the V and J calls and clone size; D and trimming were determined from the DNA. The sample records around 14,000 clones, 90% being singletons. What was sequenced was peripheral blood. The chain uses TRBV5-4 and TRBJ2-1, with D maybe TRBD1 (7 bases). This TCR was sampled from a human donor in a cohort sampled during active COVID-19. The CDR3 spells CASSAGGNEQFF. CDR3 DNA: TGTGCCAGCAGCGCAGGGGGGAATGAGCAGTTCTTC.